This T cell receptor beta chain was profiled in a study of response to subunit inactivated influenza vaccine. TCRdb re-called the RT-PCR reads with MiXCR, one entry per CDR3 protein. The sample records 500,000 to 650,000 distinct CDR3 sequences, around 8% being singletons. The sample holds a few counts of this clonotype. Antigen specificity is unknown. Study-wide points: The authors offered the suggestion that each seasonal influenza vaccination recruits few new T cells.

The germline V gene has CDR1 SQVTM and CDR2 ANQGSEA. V shed 6 bases, J shed 3 bases, and the junction held 4 bases outside the gene matches. This CDR3 has 13 amino acids. Sample: PBMCs from blood, taken around 25 months after vaccination. This receptor was obtained from a man aged 50 to 69 who received an inactivated influenza vaccine. J is TRBJ1-1 and V is TRBV29-1, with 10 bases fitting TRBD1. This CDR3 reads CSVPGQGYTEAFF. In nucleotides, the CDR3 is TGCAGCGTCCCGGGACAGGGGTACACTGAAGCTTTCTTT.